This T cell receptor beta chain was found in a study of cytomegalovirus exposure and HLA in healthy donors. The repertoire was sequenced with immunoSEQ multiplex PCR; TCRdb's copy has only in-frame clones and lacks some. The table records 100,000 to 150,000 clones, around 95% of them present only once. Study-wide points: CMV antigen specificity of a few CMV-associated chains was confirmed in vitro. With high specificity and sensitivity, the classifier reportedly diagnosed cytomegalovirus status. Rarity characterized most TCR sequences, yet some public TCRs appeared in many donors.

As concerns this clone: Its antigen remains unidentified.

Germline V gene data show CDR1 as LGHNA and CDR2 as YNFKEQ. CDR3 length equals 16 residues. The trim removed 4 bases at V and 0 bases at J, leaving 9 bases unmatched. Material: PBMCs. The clonotype was recovered from a man aged 18 to 35 in good health and CMV-seronegative. The chain uses TRBV4-2 and TRBJ2-7; 7 positions agree with TRBD2. The CDR3 loop reads CASSPILAPSSYEQYF. DNA of the CDR3: TGTGCCAGCAGCCCAATACTAGCGCCCAGCTCCTACGAGCAGTACTTC.